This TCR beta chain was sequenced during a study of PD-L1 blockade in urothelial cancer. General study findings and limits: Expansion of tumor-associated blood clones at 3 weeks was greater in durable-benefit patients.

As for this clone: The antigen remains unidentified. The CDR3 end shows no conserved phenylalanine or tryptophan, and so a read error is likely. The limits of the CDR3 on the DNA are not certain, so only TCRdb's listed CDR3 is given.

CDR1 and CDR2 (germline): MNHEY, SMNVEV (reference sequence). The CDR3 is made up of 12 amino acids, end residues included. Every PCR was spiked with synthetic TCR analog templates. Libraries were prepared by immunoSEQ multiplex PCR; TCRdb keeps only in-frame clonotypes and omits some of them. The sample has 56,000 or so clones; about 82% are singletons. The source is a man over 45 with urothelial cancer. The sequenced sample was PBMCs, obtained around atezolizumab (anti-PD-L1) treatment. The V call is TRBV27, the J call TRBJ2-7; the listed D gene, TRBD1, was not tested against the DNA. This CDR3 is CASSLPNRDSGL.